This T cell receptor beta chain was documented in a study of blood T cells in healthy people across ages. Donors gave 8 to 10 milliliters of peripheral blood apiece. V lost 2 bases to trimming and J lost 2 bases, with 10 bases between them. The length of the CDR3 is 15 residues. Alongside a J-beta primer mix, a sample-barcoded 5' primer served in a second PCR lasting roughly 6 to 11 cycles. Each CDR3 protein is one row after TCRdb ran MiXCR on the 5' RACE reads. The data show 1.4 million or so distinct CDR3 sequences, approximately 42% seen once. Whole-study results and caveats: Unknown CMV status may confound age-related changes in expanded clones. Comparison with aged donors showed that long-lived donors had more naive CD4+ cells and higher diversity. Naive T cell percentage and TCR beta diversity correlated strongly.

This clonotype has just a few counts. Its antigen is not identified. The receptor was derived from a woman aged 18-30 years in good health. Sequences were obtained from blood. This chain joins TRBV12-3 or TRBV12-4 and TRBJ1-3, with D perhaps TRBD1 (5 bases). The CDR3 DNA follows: TGTGCCAGCAGTTTATTCGGGACTGCTGGAAACACCATATATTTT. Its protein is CASSLFGTAGNTIYF.